Described below is a single T cell receptor (beta chain) sequence and its context. TCRdb keeps only in-frame clones here, not all; method: immunoSEQ multiplex PCR. Altogether about 7,000 clones are present, around three quarters being singletons, with the ten largest covering about a sixth. CDR1 and CDR2 from the germline V gene are MDHEN and SYDVKM. CDR3 length equals 14 residues. With 4 bases removed from V and 0 bases from J, the gap between germline ends came to 9 bases. The entry originates in a study of T cell repertoires in ileal Crohn's disease. On the study more broadly: Approximately 32% were active smokers at surgery; median disease duration was roughly 7.9 years.

The receptor's source is an adult with Crohn's disease. This chain connects TRBV28 to TRBJ1-1; TRBD1 is a possible D gene (5 bases). Sequencing was performed on ileal tissue. The CDR3 is CASSSGGLNTEAFF. Written as DNA, the CDR3 is TGTGCCAGCAGTTCGGGGGGACTGAACACTGAAGCTTTCTTT.